This is a list of T cell receptor beta chains from one sample in a study of blood T cell repertoires in COVID-19. Some clones are missing from TCRdb's copy, which holds only in-frame ones; the method was immunoSEQ multiplex PCR. The table records around 250,000 clones, 86% of them present only once. The material sequenced was peripheral blood. Source of these receptors: a woman aged 25-40 years with active or convalescent COVID-19. CDR3s include the opening cysteine and the closing phenylalanine or tryptophan. A D gene is named only where the DNA matches it firmly. A clone size is listed for some rows: how often the clone was seen (once, few, many), or a class if it is expanded.

DNA: TGTGCCTGGAGTGTACTCTCCCCCAATTACGAGCAGTACTTC
CDR3: CAWSVLSPNYEQYF
size: NA
J: TRBJ2-7
V: TRBV30
D: NA

DNA: TGCGCCAGCAGCCAAGGGGAGGGACAGGGCTATGGCTACACCTTC
CDR3: CASSQGEGQGYGYTF
size: NA
J: TRBJ1-2
V: TRBV4-1
D: TRBD1

DNA: TGTGCCAGCAGCTTTAGGGACAGGCCCTACGAGCAGTACTTC
CDR3: CASSFRDRPYEQYF
size: NA
J: TRBJ2-7
V: TRBV27
D: TRBD1

DNA: TGTGCCTGGAGTGTAGGGGACTACAAAGCTTTCTTT
CDR3: CAWSVGDYKAFF
size: NA
J: TRBJ1-1
V: TRBV30
D: NA

DNA: TGTGCCAGCAGCGTAGTCCGAGAGACAGGGGGCGAAGGCTACACCTTC
CDR3: CASSVVRETGGEGYTF
size: few
J: TRBJ1-2
V: TRBV9
D: TRBD1

DNA: TGTGCCAGCTCCGGACTTGGAGGCGAAAAACTGTTTTTT
CDR3: CASSGLGGEKLFF
size: NA
J: TRBJ1-4
V: TRBV5-4
D: NA

DNA: TGTGCCACCGCGAGGTTAGAGACCCAGTACTTC
CDR3: CATARLETQYF
size: NA
J: TRBJ2-5
V: TRBV24-1
D: NA

DNA: TGTGCCAGCAGCGTGGAGACAGATACGCAGTATTTT
CDR3: CASSVETDTQYF
size: NA
J: TRBJ2-3
V: TRBV9
D: NA

DNA: TGTGCCAGCAGTCAGACCCCCGGGACAAACTATGGCTACACCTTC
CDR3: CASSQTPGTNYGYTF
size: NA
J: TRBJ1-2
V: TRBV6-5
D: NA

DNA: TGTGCCAGCAGCGTAGGGGACTCCCCCTACGAGCAGTACTTC
CDR3: CASSVGDSPYEQYF
size: once
J: TRBJ2-7
V: TRBV9
D: NA

DNA: TGCGCCAGCAGACTAGCGGGGAGGTACAATGAGCAGTTCTTC
CDR3: CASRLAGRYNEQFF
size: NA
J: TRBJ2-1
V: TRBV10-2
D: TRBD2

DNA: TGTGCCAGCAGTGAAGAGGCGGGGGGCTACAATGAGCAGTTCTTC
CDR3: CASSEEAGGYNEQFF
size: NA
J: TRBJ2-1
V: TRBV6-1
D: TRBD2

DNA: TGTGCCAGCAGTGACCGTGGTAGCATTTCTTTTACGCAGTATTTT
CDR3: CASSDRGSISFTQYF
size: NA
J: TRBJ2-3
V: TRBV6-4
D: NA

DNA: TGTGCCAGCAGCTTAATTGCGGGGCGTCAAGAGACCCAGTACTTC
CDR3: CASSLIAGRQETQYF
size: NA
J: TRBJ2-5
V: TRBV7-3
D: NA

DNA: TGTGCCAGCAGTCGGGGGGACAAGATGGGCGACGAGCAGTACTTC
CDR3: CASSRGDKMGDEQYF
size: NA
J: TRBJ2-7
V: TRBV28
D: NA

DNA: TGTGCCAGCAGTGAATGGGCACAGGGGGTTTATGAGCAGTTCTTC
CDR3: CASSEWAQGVYEQFF
size: NA
J: TRBJ2-1
V: TRBV6-1
D: TRBD1

DNA: TGCGCCAGCAGCCTTCCGGGACTAGCATATGAGCAGTTCTTC
CDR3: CASSLPGLAYEQFF
size: NA
J: TRBJ2-1
V: TRBV4-1
D: TRBD2

DNA: TGTGCCAGCAGCCAAGGGCCGCGGGGAGGGGAGACCCAGTACTTC
CDR3: CASSQGPRGGETQYF
size: NA
J: TRBJ2-5
V: TRBV3-1/TRBV3-2
D: TRBD2

DNA: TGTGCCACCAGTTCGAAGCGGGGGGGTGAGGAGACCCAGTACTTC
CDR3: CATSSKRGGEETQYF
size: few
J: TRBJ2-5
V: TRBV24-1
D: TRBD2

DNA: TGTGCCATCAGTTCGGGCGCGGGACCCGCAACTAATGAAAAACTGTTTTTT
CDR3: CAISSGAGPATNEKLFF
size: NA
J: TRBJ1-4
V: TRBV10-3
D: NA

DNA: TGTGCCAGCTCGCTAGGGGGGGGATCCTACAATGAGCAGTTCTTC
CDR3: CASSLGGGSYNEQFF
size: NA
J: TRBJ2-1
V: TRBV18
D: NA

DNA: TGTGCCAGCAGCTTAGGAATTAGCGGGGGACAAGAGACCCAGTACTTC
CDR3: CASSLGISGGQETQYF
size: NA
J: TRBJ2-5
V: TRBV7-2
D: TRBD2

DNA: TGTGCCAGCAGTCCGTGGGCATATCATGGCTACACCTTC
CDR3: CASSPWAYHGYTF
size: NA
J: TRBJ1-2
V: TRBV12-3/TRBV12-4
D: NA

DNA: TGTGCCAGCAGTCATAACAGGGGGCTGGGCTATGGCTACACCTTC
CDR3: CASSHNRGLGYGYTF
size: NA
J: TRBJ1-2
V: TRBV6-5
D: TRBD1

DNA: TGCGCCAGCAGCTGGGACAGGGTGGGTGTCTATGAGCAGTTCTTC
CDR3: CASSWDRVGVYEQFF
size: NA
J: TRBJ2-1
V: TRBV5-1
D: TRBD1

DNA: TGTGCCAGCAGCGCACTAGCGGGGGTTTCCTACAATGAGCAGTTCTTC
CDR3: CASSALAGVSYNEQFF
size: NA
J: TRBJ2-1
V: TRBV9
D: TRBD2

DNA: TGCAGTGCTAGTGCTAGCGGGGGGTACAATGAGCAGTTCTTC
CDR3: CSASASGGYNEQFF
size: NA
J: TRBJ2-1
V: TRBV20-1
D: TRBD2

DNA: TGTGCCAGCAGGGAGGGACTAGCGGCTCTCTACGAGCAGTACTTC
CDR3: CASREGLAALYEQYF
size: NA
J: TRBJ2-7
V: TRBV6-6
D: TRBD2

DNA: TGCAGCGTTGTGGGGGGACCAATCTCGGATGAGCAGTTCTTC
CDR3: CSVVGGPISDEQFF
size: NA
J: TRBJ2-1
V: TRBV29-1
D: NA

DNA: TGTGCCAGCAGCGGAGCAGGGGGCAGGAATTCACCCCTCCACTTT
CDR3: CASSGAGGRNSPLHF
size: NA
J: TRBJ1-6
V: TRBV28
D: TRBD1

DNA: TGCGCCAGCAGCCAAGATCGGGGGTCGGATGAGCAGTTCTTC
CDR3: CASSQDRGSDEQFF
size: NA
J: TRBJ2-1
V: TRBV4-3
D: NA

DNA: TGTGCCAGCAGTTACGGGGGGACAGATACGCAGTATTTT
CDR3: CASSYGGTDTQYF
size: few
J: TRBJ2-3
V: TRBV6-5
D: NA

DNA: TGTGCCATCAGTGAGTCGTCAGGGCAAGGTGAAAAACTGTTTTTT
CDR3: CAISESSGQGEKLFF
size: NA
J: TRBJ1-4
V: TRBV10-3
D: NA

DNA: TGCAGCGTTGAAGGGAGGGTATCAGAGACCCAGTACTTC
CDR3: CSVEGRVSETQYF
size: once
J: TRBJ2-5
V: TRBV29-1
D: NA

DNA: TGTGCCAGCAGCTTAGTCCCACACAGGGGGGAGACCCAGTACTTC
CDR3: CASSLVPHRGETQYF
size: NA
J: TRBJ2-5
V: TRBV11-3
D: TRBD1

DNA: TGTGCCAGCAGGGGCAACTCCTACGAGCAGTACTTC
CDR3: CASRGNSYEQYF
size: NA
J: TRBJ2-7
V: TRBV6-5
D: NA

DNA: TGTGCCAGCAGTTTATCGCCAGGGTTAGCCAAAAACATTCAGTACTTC
CDR3: CASSLSPGLAKNIQYF
size: once
J: TRBJ2-4
V: TRBV27
D: NA

DNA: TGTGCCTGGACCAGTAGGGGGCCCAGAGATACGCAGTATTTT
CDR3: CAWTSRGPRDTQYF
size: NA
J: TRBJ2-3
V: TRBV30
D: TRBD1

DNA: TGTGCCAGCAGCCAAACTCCGAAGGGGAGGGGCTATGGCTACACCTTC
CDR3: CASSQTPKGRGYGYTF
size: few
J: TRBJ1-2
V: TRBV14
D: NA

DNA: TGTGCCAGCAGCTTAACTAGCGGAAACACAGATACGCAGTATTTT
CDR3: CASSLTSGNTDTQYF
size: NA
J: TRBJ2-3
V: TRBV7-9
D: TRBD2

DNA: TGCGCCAGCGGGACCAGCGGGGGGGCCCGAGGCGGGGAGCTGTTTTTT
CDR3: CASGTSGGARGGELFF
size: NA
J: TRBJ2-2
V: TRBV5-1
D: TRBD2

DNA: TGTGCCAGCAGCCAACCCGTACAGGGAAGAGGGGGTGGCTACACCTTC
CDR3: CASSQPVQGRGGGYTF
size: NA
J: TRBJ1-2
V: TRBV3-1/TRBV3-2
D: NA

DNA: TGTGCCACCAGTGATAATATCGAGATTTCGGGGGAGCTGTTTTTT
CDR3: CATSDNIEISGELFF
size: NA
J: TRBJ2-2
V: TRBV24-1
D: NA

DNA: TGTGCCAGCAGCTCCCCGGCATTACAGGGAATGGGTAGCGAGCAGTACTTC
CDR3: CASSSPALQGMGSEQYF
size: NA
J: TRBJ2-7
V: TRBV5-6
D: NA

DNA: TGTGCCAGCAGTTCGCGGGAAGCGACAGATACGCAGTATTTT
CDR3: CASSSREATDTQYF
size: NA
J: TRBJ2-3
V: TRBV6-5
D: NA

DNA: TGTGCCAGCAGCTTAAGCGCCAGGGGAAACTATGGCTACACCTTC
CDR3: CASSLSARGNYGYTF
size: NA
J: TRBJ1-2
V: TRBV7-2
D: NA

DNA: TGTGCCAGCAGCAAAAAGGGATTAACAGGGCCCACTGAAGCTTTCTTT
CDR3: CASSKKGLTGPTEAFF
size: NA
J: TRBJ1-1
V: TRBV21-1
D: NA

DNA: TGTGCCAGCACCGTTTTACTCGGACATTACTATGGCTACACCTTC
CDR3: CASTVLLGHYYGYTF
size: NA
J: TRBJ1-2
V: TRBV5-4
D: NA

DNA: TGTGCCACCAGTGATCCCCGACCCGACAGGGGGTTCTACAATGAGCAGTTCTTC
CDR3: CATSDPRPDRGFYNEQFF
size: once
J: TRBJ2-1
V: TRBV24-1
D: TRBD1

DNA: TGCGCCAGCAACGGACTAGCGGGGGGATCCTACAATGAGCAGTTCTTC
CDR3: CASNGLAGGSYNEQFF
size: once
J: TRBJ2-1
V: TRBV5-1
D: TRBD2

DNA: TGTGCCAGCAGCCAAGTTGCAGCGGGGGGGTACAACACCGGGGAGCTGTTTTTT
CDR3: CASSQVAAGGYNTGELFF
size: NA
J: TRBJ2-2
V: TRBV4-2
D: TRBD2

DNA: TGTGCCAGCAGTTCGTGGGCAGATGGGAACATTCAGTACTTC
CDR3: CASSSWADGNIQYF
size: NA
J: TRBJ2-4
V: TRBV9
D: NA

DNA: TGTGCCAGAAGCAAAAGACAGGGGGCTTTACGCGAGCAGTACTTC
CDR3: CARSKRQGALREQYF
size: NA
J: TRBJ2-7
V: TRBV5-3
D: TRBD1

DNA: TGTGCCAGCAGTTACTCGAGTGCGGGGTCACAAAGTGAGCAGTTCTTC
CDR3: CASSYSSAGSQSEQFF
size: NA
J: TRBJ2-1
V: TRBV6-5
D: NA